These 17 T cell receptor beta chains share one sample of origin, sequenced in a study of graft-versus-host responses after intestinal transplantation. Their cognate antigens are unknown. Measured with immunoSEQ multiplex PCR; TCRdb has only the in-frame clones, and not every one. The sample includes about 51,000 clones, roughly 95% seen only once; the top ten take approximately 0.2%. The specimen comprised unstimulated CD8+ T cells sorted from spleen or lymph node cells, sampled before transplant. The receptors shown here come from a human donor who was the organ donor for an intestinal transplant.

This chain joins TRBV27 and TRBJ2-7, with 7 bases fitting TRBD2. CDR1 MNHEY and CDR2 SMNVEV come from the germline V gene (reference sequence). Unmatched junction bases numbered 11, after V lost 2 bases and J lost 7 bases. The length of the CDR3 is 15 residues. The CDR3 DNA sequence: TGTGCCAGCAGTTTAGTCGGCGGGGGTTCTTGGGAGCAGTACTTC. Its protein is CASSLVGGGSWEQYF.

This clone came up once. The rearrangement links TRBV15 to TRBJ2-5, with D perhaps TRBD1 or TRBD2 (5 bases each). Germline CDR1 reads LNHNV; CDR2 reads YYDKDF (reference sequence). CDR3 length: 16 residues. V gave up 1 base and J gave up 2 bases, with 14 bases separating them. The CDR3: CATSRVRDPTQETQYF. The CDR3 coding sequence is TGTGCCACCAGCAGAGTCCGGGACCCAACACAAGAGACCCAGTACTTC.

The CDR3 DNA sequence: TGTGCCAGCAGTTACTCGGGCCCGTACTCCTACAATGAGCAGTTCTTC. Residues: CASSYSGPYSYNEQFF. This sequence joins TRBV6-5 and TRBJ2-1, with D unclear. The germline V and J ends were trimmed by 0 bases and 0 bases, with 9 bases remaining between them. Germline V gene sequence: CDR1 MNHEY, CDR2 SVGAGI. This CDR3 region has 16 residues.

This rearrangement joins TRBV5-4 to TRBJ2-7, with 8 bases fitting TRBD2. Germline V gives CDR1 SGHNT, CDR2 YYREEE (reference sequence). The CDR3 is 16 amino acids. Trimming removed 1 base from V and 2 bases from J; junction bases left unmatched: 8. CDR3 bases: TGTGCCAGCAGCTTGAATAGAGCGGGAGCACCCTACGAGCAGTACTTC. This gives the protein CASSLNRAGAPYEQYF.

The rearrangement uses TRBV7-8 and TRBJ2-2, with TRBD1 matching over 7 bases. Trimming took 0 bases from V and 5 from J; bases not matched to a gene: 6. The CDR3 runs to 16 residues. CDR1 and CDR2 (germline): SGHVS, FQNEAQ. The CDR3 region is CASSLAIDRVTGELFF. The CDR3 DNA is TGTGCCAGCAGCTTAGCCATCGACAGGGTTACCGGGGAGCTGTTTTTT.

V is TRBV12-5 and J is TRBJ2-1, with TRBD1 as a possible D gene (6 bases). The V gene lost 8 bases and the J gene lost 9 bases, with 14 bases spanning the gap. CDR1 and CDR2 (germline): LGHNT, FRNRAP. This CDR3 is built from 12 residues. The chain's CDR3 is CASRWGPTEQFF. DNA for the CDR3: TGTGCTAGTCGATGGGGGCCGACTGAGCAGTTCTTC.

The chain has TRBV27 and TRBJ2-5, with 8 bases aligning to TRBD2. This CDR3 comprises 16 residues. Per the germline V gene, CDR1 is MNHEY and CDR2 is SMNVEV (reference sequence). V shed 3 bases, J shed 5 bases, and the junction held 11 bases outside the gene matches. The CDR3 DNA follows: TGTGCCAGCAGTTTGGAATCTAGCGGGCGGGCGGAGACCCAGTACTTC. Its protein is CASSLESSGRAETQYF.

The V and J genes are TRBV10-2 and TRBJ1-5, with D hard to call. The CDR3 extends over 12 amino acids. V lost 0 bases to trimming and J lost 6 bases, with 3 bases between them. CDR1 is WSHSY and CDR2 is SAAADI in the germline V gene. DNA for the CDR3: TGCGCCAGCAGTGAGTCGATTCAGCCCCAGCATTTT. This sequence encodes CASSESIQPQHF.

CDR3 region: CASSLLVSGGYEQYF. For the CDR3, the DNA is TGTGCCAGCAGTTTATTGGTTAGCGGGGGCTACGAGCAGTACTTC. The chain has TRBV27 and TRBJ2-7; 9 nucleotides agree with TRBD2. The CDR3 spans 15 residues. Germline V gene sequence: CDR1 MNHEY, CDR2 SMNVEV (reference sequence). J lost 3 bases, V lost 1 base, and 4 bases had no gene match.

The V and J genes are TRBV13 and TRBJ1-3; TRBD1 agrees at 10 bases. Per germline, CDR1 PRHDT and CDR2 FYEKMQ (reference sequence). V trimming: 5 bases; J trimming: 2 bases; junction bases outside the gene matches: 3. The CDR3 is made up of 15 amino acids. CDR3 sequence reads: CASSLDRGAGNTIYF. The CDR3 DNA follows: TGTGCCAGCAGCCTGGACAGGGGGGCTGGAAACACCATATATTTT.

J is TRBJ2-2 and V is TRBV10-3; D gene uncertain. Trimming cost V 4 bases and J 5 bases, with 8 bases left between them. The CDR3 spans 13 residues. Germline CDR1 and CDR2: ENHRY and SYGVKD. The DNA for the CDR3 is TGTGCCATCAGTGCGTTTCGGACCGGGGAGCTGTTTTTT. This translates into CAISAFRTGELFF.

The count of this clone is one. The chain uses TRBV4-1 and TRBJ1-4; tentatively, D is TRBD1 (6 bases). Trimming shortened V by 0 bases and J by 0 bases, and 20 bases separated the two germline ends. This CDR3 spans 20 amino acids. Per germline, CDR1 MGHRA and CDR2 YSYEKL. CDR3: CASSQEAATLGGSTNEKLFF. The CDR3, as DNA: TGCGCCAGCAGCCAAGAAGCGGCGACCCTAGGGGGGTCAACTAATGAAAAACTGTTTTTT.

The rearrangement joins TRBV13 to TRBJ2-5, with D unclear. The V and J ends lost 4 bases and 3 bases respectively, with 6 bases between them. Germline V gives CDR1 PRHDT, CDR2 FYEKMQ (reference sequence). The CDR3 totals 12 residues. CDR3 in DNA: TGTGCCAGCAGCTCGCGTGAAGAGACCCAGTACTTC. Protein product: CASSSREETQYF.

The genes are TRBV6-5 and TRBJ1-1; D gene uncertain. The CDR3 is made up of 13 amino acids. Between the trimmed V and J ends, which lost 4 bases and 7 bases, there was a span of 13 bases. The germline V gene encodes CDR1 MNHEY and CDR2 SVGAGI. In nucleotides, the CDR3 is TGTGCCAGCAGTTCTAATCCCTGGATTGAAGCTTTCTTT. Translating it yields CASSSNPWIEAFF.

J is TRBJ2-7 and V is TRBV27; perhaps D is TRBD1 or TRBD2 (6 bases each). There are 13 residues in the CDR3. V was clipped by 3 bases and J by 6 bases, with 12 bases between them. Germline V gene sequence: CDR1 MNHEY, CDR2 SMNVEV (reference sequence). The CDR3 here is CASSFRGPVEQYF. The DNA for the CDR3 is TGTGCCAGCAGTTTTCGGGGGCCGGTCGAGCAGTACTTC.

The chain joins TRBV18 to TRBJ2-7; possibly TRBD1 for D (6 bases). Trimming stripped 3 bases from V and 7 bases from J, with 19 bases between. The germline CDR1 and CDR2 sequences are KGHSH and LQKENI. The CDR3 extends over 15 amino acids. CDR3 in DNA: TGTGCCAGCTCACCTTTCCAGGGGTCATGGTCGGAGCAGTACTTC. It specifies CASSPFQGSWSEQYF.

The V gene is TRBV4-2, the J gene TRBJ1-5; tentatively, D is TRBD1 (5 bases). Germline V gene lookup returns CDR1 LGHNA and CDR2 YNFKEQ. Trimming took off 3 bases at V and 6 bases at J, with 15 bases between the two ends. The CDR3 extends over 15 amino acids. This CDR3 reads CASSHLGDFGQPQHF. In DNA, the CDR3 is TGTGCCAGCAGCCATTTGGGGGACTTTGGTCAGCCCCAGCATTTT.